Listed below are T cell receptor beta chains from one sample, sequenced in a study of blood T cell dynamics during melanoma immunotherapy. The protocol was immunoSEQ multiplex PCR, while the TCRdb copy is restricted to in-frame clones and leaves out a portion. Of some 10,000 clones in the sample, about 90% are singletons; the top ten hold 6.5% to 7%. Sequenced here: blood, sampled from a patient treated with checkpoint blockade. All receptors derive from a human donor with melanoma. Each CDR3 is given with its conserved first and last residue. The D gene is left open where the match is weak. Clone size, where shown, is once, few, many, or a class for clones that have expanded.

DNA,CDR3,J,D,size,V
TGTGCCAGCAGCAACCGGGACACGGCGACCGGGCAGTACTTC,CASSNRDTATGQYF,TRBJ2-7,-,medium-sized,TRBV2
TGTGCCAGCAGCTTAGGACAGGGGACTGAGCAGTTCTTC,CASSLGQGTEQFF,TRBJ2-1,TRBD1,-,TRBV7-2
TGTGCCAGCAGCGTTCCAACAGGGCGAGAGACCCAGTACTTC,CASSVPTGRETQYF,TRBJ2-5,-,once,TRBV7-9
TGTGCCAGCAGTTACTCCACTAGCGGGGTCCAAGAGACCCAGTACTTC,CASSYSTSGVQETQYF,TRBJ2-5,TRBD2,-,TRBV6-5
TGTGCCAGCATCGAGGGCCCTAAGCCCTACGAGCAGTACTTC,CASIEGPKPYEQYF,TRBJ2-7,-,-,TRBV6-1
TGTGCCAGCAGCGGGGGTGGTGGGGCGGGCACTGAAGCTTTCTTT,CASSGGGGAGTEAFF,TRBJ1-1,-,-,TRBV5-4
TGTGCCAGTACCCTCCCGGGGGGGAACACCGGGGAGCTGTTTTTT,CASTLPGGNTGELFF,TRBJ2-2,TRBD2,-,TRBV19
TGTGCCAGCAGTTACTCTGATCTCTCCTACAATGAGCAGTTCTTC,CASSYSDLSYNEQFF,TRBJ2-1,-,-,TRBV6-5
TGTGCCAGCAGTAACAACAGGGGAAGAATTCAGCCCCAGCATTTT,CASSNNRGRIQPQHF,TRBJ1-5,TRBD1,-,TRBV7-8
TGTGCCAGCAGCCCGACTAGCGGGGGGGCTTTGGAGACCCAGTACTTC,CASSPTSGGALETQYF,TRBJ2-5,TRBD2,-,TRBV7-8
TGTGCCAGCGTAAAACAGGGGACTGCCCCTGAAGCTTTCTTT,CASVKQGTAPEAFF,TRBJ1-1,TRBD1,-,TRBV6-5
TGTGCCAGCCGCCCGACAGGGGGCACAGATACGCAGTATTTT,CASRPTGGTDTQYF,TRBJ2-3,TRBD1,-,TRBV6-5
TGTGCCAGCAGCGGAGGACAGGGGTCTGGGGCCAACGTCCTGACTTTC,CASSGGQGSGANVLTF,TRBJ2-6,TRBD1,-,TRBV7-9
TGCGCCAGCAGACATGAGGGGGCGAGCACAGATACGCAGTATTTT,CASRHEGASTDTQYF,TRBJ2-3,TRBD1,-,TRBV5-1
TGTGCCAGCAGCCCCTGGATCCTCGGGGAGACCCAGTACTTC,CASSPWILGETQYF,TRBJ2-5,-,-,TRBV9
TGTGCCAGCGGGGACAGGGAAGGGACACCCCTCCACTTT,CASGDREGTPLHF,TRBJ1-6,TRBD1,-,TRBV6-5
TGCGCCAGCAGCCGACTAGCGGGAAACGGTGAGCAGTTCTTC,CASSRLAGNGEQFF,TRBJ2-1,TRBD2,-,TRBV5-1
TGTGCCAGTAGTATAGCGGGGGCTCAAGAGACCCAGTACTTC,CASSIAGAQETQYF,TRBJ2-5,-,-,TRBV19
TGTGCCAGCAGCCCGTCTAGCGGGGGGGCCCATGAGCAGTTCTTC,CASSPSSGGAHEQFF,TRBJ2-1,TRBD2,-,TRBV11-3
TGTGCTTCAGGGACCCACAATGAAAAACTGTTTTTT,CASGTHNEKLFF,TRBJ1-4,-,-,TRBV30
TGCGCCAGCAGCCTACGGGGGACTAGCAGACAAGAGACCCAGTACTTC,CASSLRGTSRQETQYF,TRBJ2-5,TRBD2,-,TRBV4-1
TGTGCCAGCCGATTGGGGGGGGTCACAGATACGCAGTATTTT,CASRLGGVTDTQYF,TRBJ2-3,TRBD2,-,TRBV2
TGTGCCAGTAAGCGGGCGGGGGCCCTCTTTCAAGAGACCCAGTACTTC,CASKRAGALFQETQYF,TRBJ2-5,-,once,TRBV19
TGTGCCAGCAGCCAAGATCTTCCAAGAAGGGATGAGCAGTTCTTC,CASSQDLPRRDEQFF,TRBJ2-1,-,-,TRBV14
TGTGCCAGCAGTGAAGATGGTAGCGCGACCTACAATGAGCAGTTCTTC,CASSEDGSATYNEQFF,TRBJ2-1,-,-,TRBV2
TGTGCCAGCAGCTTGGAGCAGGGGCCGAACCCCTACGAGCAGTACTTC,CASSLEQGPNPYEQYF,TRBJ2-7,-,-,TRBV5-6
TGTGCCAGCAGTACCGGGGGGGCGCGCTCCTACAATGAGCAGTTCTTC,CASSTGGARSYNEQFF,TRBJ2-1,TRBD2,once,TRBV28
TGTGCCAGCAGTGAGTTTCCGGGACCCAACAATCAGCCCCAGCATTTT,CASSEFPGPNNQPQHF,TRBJ1-5,-,-,TRBV6-1
TGTGCCAGCAGCCCTCACAGGGGTGCAGATACGCAGTATTTT,CASSPHRGADTQYF,TRBJ2-3,TRBD1,-,TRBV5-8
TGTGCCAGCAGTGGCCAGCGGGGGTACCAAGAGACCCAGTACTTC,CASSGQRGYQETQYF,TRBJ2-5,TRBD2,-,TRBV2
TGTGCCAGCAGCTTGGAACCTAGCGGGGGGACAGATACGCAGTATTTT,CASSLEPSGGTDTQYF,TRBJ2-3,TRBD2,-,TRBV5-4
TGTGCCAGCAGTCTCGACAGGACCCAGGGCGGCTACACCTTC,CASSLDRTQGGYTF,TRBJ1-2,-,-,TRBV28
TGTGCCAGCAGTTACTCGGGCAGGGGGATTCAAGAGACCCAGTACTTC,CASSYSGRGIQETQYF,TRBJ2-5,TRBD1,-,TRBV6-5
TGTGCCAGCAACAGGGACGATGAGCAGTTCTTC,CASNRDDEQFF,TRBJ2-1,-,-,TRBV2
TGTGCCAGCACCACTGGTGCTGACAACACCGGGGAGCTGTTTTTT,CASTTGADNTGELFF,TRBJ2-2,-,-,TRBV9
TGCGCCAGCAGCCAGGGACAGGGCACCTATGGCTACACCTTC,CASSQGQGTYGYTF,TRBJ1-2,TRBD1,-,TRBV4-1
TGTGCCAGCAGCTATGGGACTAGCGGGGGGAATGAGCAGTTCTTC,CASSYGTSGGNEQFF,TRBJ2-1,TRBD2,-,TRBV6-4
TGTGCCAGCAGCGTAGGACAGGGAGGGACCGGGGAGCTGTTTTTT,CASSVGQGGTGELFF,TRBJ2-2,-,-,TRBV9
TGTGCCAGCAGCTTAGATCCTGGGTCCCCGGATACGCAGTATTTT,CASSLDPGSPDTQYF,TRBJ2-3,-,-,TRBV11-2
TGTGCCAGCAGCTTCGGGTGGGGCTACACCTTC,CASSFGWGYTF,TRBJ1-2,-,-,TRBV5-8
TGTGCCAGCAGCGAAACAGGGGGACCAACTAATGAAAAACTGTTTTTT,CASSETGGPTNEKLFF,TRBJ1-4,TRBD1,-,TRBV7-8
TGTGCCAGCAGCGTAGCTGAGGTCGTGACAGACGAGTTTAACTATGGCTACACCTTC,CASSVAEVVTDEFNYGYTF,TRBJ1-2,-,-,TRBV9
TGCGCCAGCAATAATACACGTAATCAGCCCCAGCATTTT,CASNNTRNQPQHF,TRBJ1-5,-,-,TRBV10-1
TGTGCCAGCAGTGCCTTTGCGGGGGGGCCTTCCAACATTCAGTACTTC,CASSAFAGGPSNIQYF,TRBJ2-4,TRBD2,-,TRBV6-4
TGTGCCAGCAGCCTACCGGAAGATACGCAGTATTTT,CASSLPEDTQYF,TRBJ2-3,-,-,TRBV7-9